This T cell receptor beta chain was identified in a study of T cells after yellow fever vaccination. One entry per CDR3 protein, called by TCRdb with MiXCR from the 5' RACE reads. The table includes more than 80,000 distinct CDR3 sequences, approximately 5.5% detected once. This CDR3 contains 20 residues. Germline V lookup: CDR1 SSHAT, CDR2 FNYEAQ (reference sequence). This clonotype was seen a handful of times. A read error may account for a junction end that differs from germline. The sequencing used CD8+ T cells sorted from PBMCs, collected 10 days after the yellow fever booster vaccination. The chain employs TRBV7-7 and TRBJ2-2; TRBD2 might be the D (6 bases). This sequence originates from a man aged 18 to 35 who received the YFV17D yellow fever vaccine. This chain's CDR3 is CASSLAPGVPNPEDTGELFF. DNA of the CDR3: TGTGCTAGCAGCTTAGCGCCGGGGGTGCCAAACCCAGAGGACACCGGGGAGCTGTTTTTT.